Below, 5 T cell receptor beta chains from the same sample are listed, as sequenced in a study of shared clonotypes between healthy human individuals. Measured with immunoSEQ multiplex PCR; TCRdb has only the in-frame clones, and not every one. The repertoire consists of around 2,000,000 clones, with approximately 94% occurring once and the leading ten covering 1.2%. Positive CCR7 selection of CD45RO-negative cells yielded the naive CD8 cells, and terminally differentiated effector memory CD45RA+ cells were excluded. Sequenced input: naive CD8+ T cells sorted from blood. Every receptor here comes from a man between 18 and 29 years old in good health.

V is TRBV5-1 and J is TRBJ1-2; no reliable D call. The CDR3 loop spans 14 amino acids. V shed 0 bases and J shed 4 bases, with 10 bases lying between them. CDR1 and CDR2 from the germline V gene are SGHRS and YFSETQ. This chain's CDR3 is CASSLAVYGYGYTF. The CDR3 DNA reads TGCGCCAGCAGCTTGGCGGTTTACGGCTATGGCTACACCTTC.

V is TRBV14 and J is TRBJ1-1; D unresolved. The CDR3 totals 14 residues. The germline V and J ends were trimmed by 4 bases and 5 bases, with 14 bases remaining between them. Germline CDR1 and CDR2: SGHDN and FVKESK. CDR3 protein: CASSLYKLGTEAFF. The CDR3 nucleotides read TGTGCCAGCAGCCTATACAAGTTGGGGACTGAAGCTTTCTTT.

The chain links TRBV7-8 to TRBJ2-7, with TRBD1 identical over 7 bases. The CDR3 is 15 amino acids. Germline V gene sequence: CDR1 SGHVS, CDR2 FQNEAQ. With 4 bases clipped from V and 2 bases from J, the junction kept 8 bases outside the gene matches. CDR3 loop: CASSSHDRAAYEQYF. In nucleotides, the CDR3 is TGTGCCAGCAGCTCCCACGACAGGGCAGCCTACGAGCAGTACTTC. Full variable domain (rest looked up from reference TRBV7-8 and TRBJ2-7): GAGVSQSPRYKVAKRGQDVALRCDPISGHVSLFWYQQALGQGPEFLTYFQNEAQLDKSGLPSDRFFAERPEGSVSTLKIQRTQQEDSAVYLCASSSHDRAAYEQYFGPGTRLTVT.

The chain combines TRBV10-3 with TRBJ2-7; D not certain. V was clipped by 1 base and J by 4 bases, with 8 bases between them. CDR3 length: 13 residues. CDR1 and CDR2 (germline): ENHRY, SYGVKD. The CDR3 nucleotides read TGTGCCATCAGTGAGTTGATACATTACGAGCAGTACTTC. Translation: CAISELIHYEQYF.

This rearrangement joins TRBV5-6 to TRBJ2-3; D ambiguous. V was cut by 1 base and J by 3 bases, with 6 bases left in between. Germline CDR1 is SGHDT and CDR2 is YYEEEE. This CDR3 region has 13 residues. The CDR3 loop is CASSLKSTDTQYF. DNA for the CDR3: TGTGCCAGCAGCTTGAAGTCAACAGATACGCAGTATTTT. Looking up the rest from reference TRBV5-6 and TRBJ2-3 gives the full variable domain: DAGVTQSPTHLIKTRGQQVTLRCSPKSGHDTVSWYQQALGQGPQFIFQYYEEEERQRGNFPDRFSGHQFPNYSSELNVNALLLGDSALYLCASSLKSTDTQYFGPGTRLTVL.